The 15 T cell receptor beta chains below all came from one sample that was sequenced in a study of technical replicates of blood from a handful of donors. Sequencing was performed with immunoSEQ multiplex PCR; in TCRdb, only in-frame clones are kept and a portion is missing. The sample includes about 70,000 clones, around 97% seen only once; the top ten take 0.2% to 0.25%. Sequenced sample: T cells isolated from PBMCs. Source of these receptors: a human donor in good health.

The chain uses TRBV5-6 and TRBJ2-6; the match to TRBD1 covers 7 bases. The germline V gene encodes CDR1 SGHDT and CDR2 YYEEEE. The junction had 8 bases not matched to a gene; V was cut back by 2 bases and J by 0 bases. This CDR3 is 18 amino acids long. CDR3 DNA: TGTGCCAGCAGCTTCGGCCGGGACAGTCTCTCTGGGGCCAACGTCCTGACTTTC. Translating it yields CASSFGRDSLSGANVLTF. Combining the CDR3 with reference TRBV5-6 and TRBJ2-6 gives the whole variable domain DAGVTQSPTHLIKTRGQQVTLRCSPKSGHDTVSWYQQALGQGPQFIFQYYEEEERQRGNFPDRFSGHQFPNYSSELNVNALLLGDSALYLCASSFGRDSLSGANVLTFGAGSRLTVL.

This chain uses TRBV27 with TRBJ1-2, with unresolved D. CDR3 length: 14 amino acids. Looked up from germline, CDR1 is MNHEY and CDR2 is SMNVEV (reference sequence). Trimming took off 3 bases at V and 7 bases at J, with 15 bases between the two ends. For the CDR3, the DNA is TGTGCCAGCAGTTTTTCAGGAGGAAAGGGTGGCTACACCTTC. It encodes CASSFSGGKGGYTF.

V is TRBV7-8 and J is TRBJ1-1; 9 bases match TRBD1. The CDR3 is made up of 15 amino acids. Germline V gene data show CDR1 as SGHVS and CDR2 as FQNEAQ. The V and J ends lost 1 base and 10 bases, in that order; junction bases with no gene match: 10. The CDR3 sequence: CASSLGVGTGLGAFF. The CDR3 region has the DNA TGTGCCAGCAGCTTAGGTGTGGGGACAGGGTTAGGAGCTTTCTTT.

The gene calls are TRBV10-3 and TRBJ2-3; 8 bases fit TRBD1. CDR1 is ENHRY and CDR2 is SYGVKD in the germline V gene. This CDR3 region has 13 residues. V lost 11 bases and J lost 5; bases outside the gene matches: 9. The CDR3 region is CAAARGQGDTQYF. For the CDR3, the DNA is TGTGCCGCGGCCAGGGGGCAGGGAGATACGCAGTATTTT.

The rearrangement joins TRBV5-6 to TRBJ1-2; 7 bases agree with TRBD1. Germline CDR1 SGHDT, CDR2 YYEEEE. The CDR3 is 13 residues long. The trim removed 4 bases at V and 6 bases at J, leaving 6 bases unmatched. The CDR3 sequence is CASSMRQGDGYTF. In DNA, the CDR3 is TGTGCCAGCAGCATGCGACAGGGTGATGGCTACACCTTC.

The chain links TRBV9 to TRBJ1-1, with D uncertain. The V end was cut by 3 bases, the J end by 10 bases, with 13 bases between. This CDR3 is built from 12 residues. Per germline, CDR1 SGDLS and CDR2 YYNGEE. CDR3 loop: CASSEEEGSAFF. As DNA, the CDR3 is TGTGCCAGCAGCGAGGAAGAGGGCTCAGCTTTCTTT.

The CDR3, as DNA: TGTGCCAGCAGTTCACATCGAGATTCTAGTACTGGTAAGCAGTTCTTC. Its translation: CASSSHRDSSTGKQFF. The gene calls are TRBV28 and TRBJ2-1; D is unclear. V was trimmed by 4 bases and J by 11 bases, leaving 24 bases between them. The CDR3 has 16 residues. In germline, CDR1 is MDHEN, CDR2 SYDVKM.

The chain links TRBV13 to TRBJ2-7; a possible D gene is TRBD1 (5 bases). Per the germline V gene, CDR1 is PRHDT and CDR2 is FYEKMQ (reference sequence). V dropped 5 bases and J dropped 4 bases, with 15 bases sitting between them. The CDR3 is 14 amino acids. This CDR3 is CASSLNRGLYEQYF. CDR3 coding DNA: TGTGCCAGCAGCCTCAATAGGGGCCTATACGAGCAGTACTTC.

The rearrangement joins TRBV5-6 to TRBJ2-7; possibly TRBD2 for D (7 bases). Trimming stripped 4 bases from V and 7 bases from J, with 21 bases between. This CDR3 is 15 amino acids long. Germline loops: CDR1 SGHDT, CDR2 YYEEEE. CDR3 sequence: CASSLFGRAQGEQYF. CDR3 in DNA: TGTGCCAGCAGCCTGTTTGGGAGGGCCCAGGGGGAGCAGTACTTC.

The chain has TRBV7-9 and TRBJ1-1, with 12 bases lining up with TRBD1. The germline gives CDR1 SEHNR, CDR2 FQNEAQ (reference sequence). The ends lost 8 bases at V and 11 bases at J; junction bases unmatched: 18. The CDR3 contains 16 residues. CDR3 residues: CASLLMTGQGARMAFF. DNA of the CDR3: TGTGCCAGCCTTCTAATGACGGGACAGGGGGCGAGAATGGCTTTCTTT.

This chain joins TRBV18 and TRBJ1-1; D might be TRBD1 (6 bases). V dropped 3 bases and J dropped 10 bases, with 15 bases sitting between them. From germline, CDR1 is KGHSH and CDR2 LQKENI. The CDR3 is 13 residues long. The CDR3 DNA follows: TGTGCCAGCTCACCGGACAGCAATAAGAGAGCTTTCTTT. This translates into CASSPDSNKRAFF.

The rearrangement links TRBV30 to TRBJ1-3, with D tentatively TRBD1 (6 bases). This CDR3 is built from 15 residues. The V gene lost 2 bases and the J gene lost 4 bases, with 15 bases spanning the gap. Germline-derived CDR1 and CDR2 are GTSNPN and SVGIG (reference sequence). CDR3 DNA: TGTGCCTGGAGTCCGGGGGGCGCGTCCGGAAACACCATATATTTT. Translation gives CAWSPGGASGNTIYF.

This clone occurred once. The chain combines TRBV6-5 with TRBJ1-1; D is possibly TRBD1 (6 bases). The V gene lost 2 bases and the J gene lost 8 bases, with 9 bases spanning the gap. The CDR3 spans 12 residues. Germline CDR1 MNHEY, CDR2 SVGAGI. CDR3 sequence reads: CASSYTGTEAFF. CDR3 DNA: TGTGCCAGCAGTTACACCGGGACAGAAGCTTTCTTT.

V and J are TRBV5-4 and TRBJ2-1; TRBD1 is a possible D gene (5 bases). The V and J ends lost 3 bases and 0 bases respectively, with 16 bases between them. CDR1 is SGHNT, CDR2 YYREEE, per germline (reference sequence). The CDR3 is made up of 17 amino acids. CDR3 loop: CASSSETAYSSYNEQFF. The CDR3 coding sequence is TGTGCCAGCAGCTCTGAGACAGCTTATAGCTCCTACAATGAGCAGTTCTTC.

The CDR3 protein is CASSSLGAAQGYNEQFF. CDR3 nucleotides: TGTGCCAGCAGCAGCTTGGGGGCCGCCCAAGGATACAATGAGCAGTTCTTC. The genes are TRBV9 and TRBJ2-1; a possible D gene is TRBD1 (6 bases). The CDR3 covers 17 residues. The germline CDR1 and CDR2 sequences are SGDLS and YYNGEE. V gave up 4 bases and J gave up 4 bases, with 21 bases separating them.